These T cell receptor beta chains were read from a single sample in a study of T cells expressing NK-cell markers. TCRdb re-called the 5' RACE reads; one entry per CDR3 protein, DNA not given. This sample contains under 500,000 distinct CDR3 sequences. Specimen: blood T cells: a sorted CD56 or NKG2C T cell subset, CD4+ or CD8+ T cells, or bulk PBMC T cells (not recorded which). The receptors stem from a woman between 18 and 70 years old in good health. Each CDR3 is given with its conserved first and last residue.

v_call	j_call	cdr3_aa
TRBV7-9	TRBJ1-1	CASSPGQGFTEAFF
TRBV4-3	TRBJ2-1	CASSSGTGLSEQFF
TRBV28	TRBJ2-7	CASSPETSGRAYEQYF
TRBV5-1	TRBJ2-7	CASSFLRDSYEQYF
TRBV28	TRBJ2-1	CASSAGTSVYNEQFF
TRBV12-3/TRBV12-4	TRBJ2-5	CASSSSGQGAQETQYF
TRBV20-1	TRBJ2-7	CSAVTPPYEQYF
TRBV6-1	TRBJ1-4	CASSQGAHEKLFF
TRBV5-6	TRBJ2-1	CASSLGERQFF
TRBV10-1	TRBJ2-2	CASSESGRTGELFF
TRBV28	TRBJ1-1	CASSLSIHTEAFF
TRBV7-3	TRBJ2-2	CASSLLGNTGELFF
TRBV15	TRBJ2-1	CATSGSMLAENHNEQFF
TRBV6-6	TRBJ2-1	CASRPRTSGFKFF
TRBV20-1	TRBJ1-2	CSARDSNYGYTF
TRBV5-1	TRBJ2-1	CASSPGQRYNEQFF
TRBV5-1	TRBJ2-1	CASSLYFPGPNEQFF
TRBV5-1	TRBJ2-7	CASSLVPAVGYEQYF
TRBV6-1	TRBJ2-2	CASRGGLNTGELFF
TRBV6-1	TRBJ1-6	CASSRDRAGNSPLHF
TRBV6-1	TRBJ2-7	CASRRRLAGFYEQYF
TRBV7-9	TRBJ2-1	CASSLGVNNNEQFF
TRBV5-6	TRBJ1-5	CASSLGTGGNSNQPQHF
TRBV6-2/TRBV6-3	TRBJ1-2	CASHNRRNAKQNYTF
TRBV20-1	TRBJ1-4	CSARDQGEKLFF
TRBV18	TRBJ2-5	CASSPPPGGETQYF
TRBV19	TRBJ2-1	CASTKAGLTYNEQFF
TRBV4-3	TRBJ2-1	CASSHDPPGQGMNEQFF
TRBV11-1	TRBJ1-2	CASSLARGTGGDGYGYTF
TRBV7-8	TRBJ2-3	CASSSTLSIAGKTSTDTQYF
TRBV6-2/TRBV6-3	TRBJ2-1	CASSGDRVLYNEQFF
TRBV20-1	TRBJ1-2	CSAQGAAYGYTF
TRBV6-1	TRBJ2-2	CASSISRGGELFF
TRBV29-1	TRBJ2-7	CSATSGRLYEQYF
TRBV6-5	TRBJ2-1	CASSYSGTGGSYNEQFF
TRBV10-1	TRBJ1-1	CASGTREGAFF
TRBV2	TRBJ2-7	CASSPGRVSEYF
TRBV20-1	TRBJ2-1	CSAGGGGEWGEQFF
TRBV2	TRBJ2-3	CASRLTENTDTQYF
TRBV24-1	TRBJ2-3	CATSDSGSSTDTQYF
TRBV20-1	TRBJ1-3	CSAHSGSPSSGNTIYF